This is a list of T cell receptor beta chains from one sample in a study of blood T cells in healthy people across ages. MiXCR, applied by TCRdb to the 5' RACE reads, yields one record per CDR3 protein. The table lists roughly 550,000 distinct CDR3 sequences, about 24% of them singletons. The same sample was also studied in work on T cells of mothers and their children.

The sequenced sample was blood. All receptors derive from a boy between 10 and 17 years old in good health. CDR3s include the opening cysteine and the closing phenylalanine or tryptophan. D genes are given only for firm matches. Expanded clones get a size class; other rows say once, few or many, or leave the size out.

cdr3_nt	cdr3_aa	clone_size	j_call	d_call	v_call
TGTGCCAGCAGCTGGGGACAGGACTACGAGCAGTACTTC	CASSWGQDYEQYF	few	TRBJ2-7	TRBD1	TRBV7-2
TGTGCCAGCAGTTGGAGGGGTTTAACTAATGAAAAACTGTTTTTT	CASSWRGLTNEKLFF	NA	TRBJ1-4	NA	TRBV28
TGTGCCAGCAGGCGGGACTCGAGTTATGAGCAGTTCTTC	CASRRDSSYEQFF	few	TRBJ2-1	NA	TRBV6-5
TGTGCCAGCAGCTTAGATGGCAGGTGGGACAATAGCAATCAGCCCCAGCATTTT	CASSLDGRWDNSNQPQHF	once	TRBJ1-5	NA	TRBV7-8
TGTGCCAGCAGCAACAGGAATAGCAATCAGCCCCAGCATTTT	CASSNRNSNQPQHF	NA	TRBJ1-5	NA	TRBV9
TGTGCCAGCAGTCAACTCCTTTCCACCGGGGAGCTGTTTTTT	CASSQLLSTGELFF	few	TRBJ2-2	NA	TRBV28
TGTGCCAGCAGCTTACCCCGACAGCCCAATGAGCAGTTCTTC	CASSLPRQPNEQFF	NA	TRBJ2-1	NA	TRBV7-8
TGTGCCAGCAGTCCACAGGGGATGTCCTACGAGCAGTACTTC	CASSPQGMSYEQYF	NA	TRBJ2-7	TRBD1	TRBV28
TGTGCCAGCAGCCATTGGACAGGGCTTGAAGACGAGCAGTACTTC	CASSHWTGLEDEQYF	few	TRBJ2-7	TRBD1	TRBV14
TGTGCCAGCAGCCGCCTAGGACAGAGTGAAGCTTTCTTT	CASSRLGQSEAFF	once	TRBJ1-1	NA	TRBV6-5
TGCGCCAGCAGCCCCAATGACAGGGGAGGTACCGGGGAGCTGTTTTTT	CASSPNDRGGTGELFF	NA	TRBJ2-2	TRBD1	TRBV5-1
TGCAGTGCTACCGCTTTTCTAGCGGGATCCTACAATGAGCAGTTCTTC	CSATAFLAGSYNEQFF	few	TRBJ2-1	TRBD2	TRBV20-1
TGTGCCAGCAGTTCGTCGGGGAACAATGAGCAGTTCTTC	CASSSSGNNEQFF	many	TRBJ2-1	NA	TRBV27
TGCAGCGTTGAATGGCAGGATGACCCTGAAGCTTTCTTT	CSVEWQDDPEAFF	NA	TRBJ1-1	NA	TRBV29-1
TGCGCCAGCAGTGAGCTCGGGGTTAGCTACGAGCAGTACTTC	CASSELGVSYEQYF	few	TRBJ2-7	NA	TRBV10-2
TGCAGCGGCGAGGATGCTAGCGGGCCCTACGAGCAGTACTTC	CSGEDASGPYEQYF	many	TRBJ2-7	TRBD2	TRBV20-1
TGTGCCAGCAGCAACAAGGCGGGGGGCTACTACGAGCAGTACTTC	CASSNKAGGYYEQYF	few	TRBJ2-7	TRBD2	TRBV4-2
TGTGCCAGCAGTCCGGGTGGGGGGCTTGGGGAGCAGTACTTC	CASSPGGGLGEQYF	few	TRBJ2-5	NA	TRBV6-6
TGTGCCAGCAGTGCTCGGGACAGGGAGCCTGGCTACACCTTC	CASSARDREPGYTF	few	TRBJ1-2	TRBD1	TRBV6-1
TGCGCCAGCAGCCAAGATCAGTGGGCCTTGGGCAAAAACATTCAGTACTTC	CASSQDQWALGKNIQYF	NA	TRBJ2-4	NA	TRBV4-3
TGCACCAGCAGCCAAGTTGATGGGTTTGCGGCGGAGACCCAGTACTTC	CTSSQVDGFAAETQYF	NA	TRBJ2-5	NA	TRBV4-3
TGTGCCAGCAGGAAGGTCACCGTTGGCAATGAGCAGTTCTTC	CASRKVTVGNEQFF	few	TRBJ2-1	NA	TRBV28
TGTGCCAGCAGTTTATCTGGGAGAAGACCCTACAATGAGCAGTTCTTC	CASSLSGRRPYNEQFF	once	TRBJ2-1	NA	TRBV28
TGCAGCCATGTGAGAGGGACAGGGCAAGAGACCCAGTACTTC	CSHVRGTGQETQYF	few	TRBJ2-5	TRBD1	TRBV29-1
TGTGCCAGCAGTTTTTTCAGGCTGCGGATACAAGAGACCCAGTACTTC	CASSFFRLRIQETQYF	NA	TRBJ2-5	NA	TRBV28
TGTGCCAGCAGTTTAATATTAACAGATTATGAGTTAGATACGCAGTATTTT	CASSLILTDYELDTQYF	NA	TRBJ2-3	NA	TRBV28
TGTGCCAGCAGGCGATCGGTTGTTACAGACCCCCACTATGGCTACACCTTC	CASRRSVVTDPHYGYTF	many	TRBJ1-2	NA	TRBV7-8
TGTGCCAGCAGGCCATCCTTGGGTGGGACAGGGGGCACAGATACGCAGTATTTT	CASRPSLGGTGGTDTQYF	NA	TRBJ2-3	TRBD1	TRBV4-2
TGTGCCAGCAAGAGGGGGGGCCAAGGACCCTACGAGCAGTACTTC	CASKRGGQGPYEQYF	few	TRBJ2-7	NA	TRBV28
TGTGCCAGCAGCGTATTGGAGGGTTGGGGGGAGACCCAGTACTTC	CASSVLEGWGETQYF	few	TRBJ2-5	NA	TRBV9
TGTGCCACCAGTGGGCGGGGGGAGGACAATGAGCAGTTCTTC	CATSGRGEDNEQFF	NA	TRBJ2-1	TRBD2	TRBV24-1
TGTGCCATCTCCCTGGCAGTTACGTCTGCTGGCGAGCAGTACTTC	CAISLAVTSAGEQYF	NA	TRBJ2-7	NA	TRBV10-3
TGTGCCACTGCGTGGGGGCCGCTCTCCTACGAGCAGTACTTC	CATAWGPLSYEQYF	NA	TRBJ2-7	NA	TRBV12-3/TRBV12-4
TGTGCCAGCAGCACCGACGGGACTTTCAATGAGCAGTTCTTC	CASSTDGTFNEQFF	few	TRBJ2-1	NA	TRBV7-3
TGTGCCAGCAGCTTAGCCAGACAGAGGGGGGAGACCCAGTACTTC	CASSLARQRGETQYF	NA	TRBJ2-5	NA	TRBV7-2
TGTGCCAGCAGCATCTCGACCGGGGAGCTGTTTTTT	CASSISTGELFF	few	TRBJ2-2	NA	TRBV7-2
TGTGCCAGCTCCAGGGTCTCTGGGGCCAACGTCCTGACTTTC	CASSRVSGANVLTF	NA	TRBJ2-6	NA	TRBV18
TGTGCCAGCAGCCTCCGGGGACCCAGCTACGAGCAGTACTTC	CASSLRGPSYEQYF	few	TRBJ2-7	NA	TRBV27
TGTGCCAGCAGTTTATGGGGCAGGGAAGAGCAGTACTTC	CASSLWGREEQYF	NA	TRBJ2-5	NA	TRBV27
TGTGCCAGCAGCCTCCCCTCCAGGCTAGCGGGAGGTCTCCACGAGCAGTACTTC	CASSLPSRLAGGLHEQYF	NA	TRBJ2-7	TRBD2	TRBV7-2
TGCAGTGCTAGAGATCCGGGAGGGCTCTACGAGCAGTACTTC	CSARDPGGLYEQYF	NA	TRBJ2-7	TRBD2	TRBV20-1
TGTGCCAGCAGCTCAGAAGGACGGTTGGAGACCCAGTACTTC	CASSSEGRLETQYF	NA	TRBJ2-5	NA	TRBV7-3
TGTGCCAGCAGCCCGACAGGGGCCCGGGGGGGAGCTTTCTTT	CASSPTGARGGAFF	NA	TRBJ1-1	TRBD1	TRBV7-9
TGTGCCAGCACCCGAATGGAGCCTAGGGACTATGGCTACACCTTC	CASTRMEPRDYGYTF	NA	TRBJ1-2	NA	TRBV11-1
TGTGCCAGTAGTTTCTTATCGGGACACCTACAAGAGACCCAGTACTTC	CASSFLSGHLQETQYF	few	TRBJ2-5	NA	TRBV19